This passage covers 27 T cell receptor beta chains from one sample sequenced in a study of Ad26.COV2.S vaccination and SARS-CoV-2 variants. Treatment here: about 20 received Ad26.COV2.S at low or high dose, single or two shots; 5 received placebo; per-sample allocation not given. Sample collection was performed on day 63 after the first vaccine or placebo injection. The repertoire was sequenced with immunoSEQ multiplex PCR; TCRdb's copy has only in-frame clones and lacks some. Among over 400,000 clones listed, approximately 90% were seen once. This material consisted of peripheral blood, taken in a trial of Ad26.COV2.S vaccine versus placebo. These receptors were obtained from a person aged 18-65 years who received the Ad26.COV2.S COVID-19 vaccine or a placebo.

The chain employs TRBV9 and TRBJ2-3, with D perhaps being TRBD1 or TRBD2 (5 bases each). CDR1 is SGDLS and CDR2 is YYNGEE in the germline V gene. This CDR3 region has 15 residues. The V and J ends lost 0 bases and 2 bases respectively, with 10 bases between them. This CDR3 is CASSVAGRPTDTQYF. The CDR3 DNA follows: TGTGCCAGCAGCGTAGCGGGACGCCCCACAGATACGCAGTATTTT.

This chain connects TRBV12-3 or TRBV12-4 to TRBJ2-1, with D unclear. The ends were cut back, 6 bases at V and 4 bases at J, with 10 bases in the middle. There are 13 residues in the CDR3. The CDR3 DNA is TGTGCCAGCAGAACGAGAGCTTACAATGAGCAGTTCTTC. It is translated as CASRTRAYNEQFF.

For the CDR3, the DNA is TGCGCCAGCAGCCTCAGGGATGGGGTAGGTGGCTACACCTTC. Its protein product is CASSLRDGVGGYTF. This sequence joins TRBV5-1 and TRBJ1-2, with D possibly matching TRBD1 (5 bases). The ends were cut back, 4 bases at V and 7 bases at J, with 17 bases in the middle. The CDR3 length is 14 residues. Germline V gives CDR1 SGHRS, CDR2 YFSETQ. Drawing the rest from reference TRBV5-1 and TRBJ1-2, the complete variable domain is KAGVTQTPRYLIKTRGQQVTLSCSPISGHRSVSWYQQTPGQGLQFLFEYFSETQRNKGNFPGRFSGRQFSNSRSEMNVSTLELGDSALYLCASSLRDGVGGYTFGSGTRLTVV.

The V and J genes are TRBV7-2 and TRBJ1-6; the D is unclear. V gave up 0 bases and J gave up 4 bases, with 4 bases separating them. Germline CDR1 and CDR2: SGHTA and FQGNSA. The CDR3 length is 14 residues. CDR3 amino acids: CASSLATYNSPLHF. CDR3 coding DNA: TGTGCCAGCAGCTTAGCAACTTATAATTCACCCCTCCACTTT.

The chain links TRBV9 to TRBJ2-3; D gene ambiguous. The CDR3 length is 14 residues. Trimming stripped 0 bases from V and 2 bases from J, with 7 bases between. Germline CDR1 reads SGDLS; CDR2 reads YYNGEE. As DNA, the CDR3 is TGTGCCAGCAGCGTAGATGGCCACACAGATACGCAGTATTTT. Protein sequence: CASSVDGHTDTQYF.

The chain employs TRBV20-1 and TRBJ1-1; no reliable D call. Germline values: CDR1 DFQATT, CDR2 SNEGSKA (reference sequence). V lost 1 base and J lost 7, with 7 bases in between. The CDR3 length is 11 residues. The CDR3 region is CSARGLDEAFF. The CDR3 DNA sequence: TGCAGTGCTAGAGGGCTTGATGAAGCTTTCTTT.

This clone has a single count. The sample holds other DNA sequences that translate to the same CDR3. This chain joins TRBV18 and TRBJ1-2, with 8 bases aligning to TRBD1. With V trimmed by 0 bases and J by 4 bases, 1 base remained unmatched. In germline, CDR1 is KGHSH, CDR2 LQKENI. CDR3 length equals 14 residues. The CDR3 loop is CASSPPGTGYGYTF. The CDR3 DNA reads TGTGCCAGCTCACCACCCGGGACAGGCTATGGCTACACCTTC.

This clone was detected only once. Additional DNA sequences in this sample encode the identical CDR3. The gene calls are TRBV9 and TRBJ2-3; 9 bases align to TRBD2. CDR1 SGDLS and CDR2 YYNGEE come from the germline V gene. The CDR3 extends over 16 amino acids. V lost 2 bases and J lost 1; bases outside the gene matches: 5. In DNA form, the CDR3 reads TGTGCCAGCAGCGTTACAAGCGGGGGGCGCACAGATACGCAGTATTTT. Translated: CASSVTSGGRTDTQYF.

Here the CDR3 reads CASSYSRDRGRLTEAFF. As DNA, the CDR3 is TGTGCCAGCAGTTACTCTCGTGACAGGGGCCGTCTCACTGAAGCTTTCTTT. This chain joins TRBV6-2 or TRBV6-3 and TRBJ1-1; 8 bases align to TRBD1. The V gene end was trimmed by 0 bases and the J gene end by 4 bases; junction bases not matched to a gene: 10. The CDR3 totals 17 residues. The germline gives CDR1 MNHEY, CDR2 SVGEGT.

Here the CDR3 reads CASSPAWGDYEQYF. In nucleotides, the CDR3 is TGTGCCAGCAGCCCAGCCTGGGGGGACTACGAGCAGTACTTC. V is TRBV3-1 (or the pseudogene TRBV3-2) and J is TRBJ2-7; D possibly corresponds to TRBD2 (6 bases). Trimming cost V 4 bases and J 3 bases, with 13 bases left between them. The CDR3 runs 14 residues. Germline V lookup: CDR1 LGHDT, CDR2 YNNKEL (reference sequence).

Remarks on this clone: The same CDR3 arises from other DNA sequences in this sample as well. The V and J genes are TRBV19 and TRBJ2-7; D is unresolved. The CDR3 is made up of 13 amino acids. Germline lookup yields CDR1 LNHDA and CDR2 SQIVND (reference sequence). With 1 base removed from V and 3 bases from J, the gap between germline ends came to 7 bases. CDR3 amino acids: CASSIGQDYEQYF. The CDR3 DNA reads TGTGCCAGTAGTATAGGCCAGGACTACGAGCAGTACTTC.

V usage is TRBV2 and J usage is TRBJ2-7; 8 bases match TRBD1. The CDR3 length is 15 residues. V trimming: 9 bases; J trimming: 2 bases; junction bases outside the gene matches: 12. In germline, CDR1 is SNHLY, CDR2 FYNNEI. This CDR3 reads CASKGTGRFPYEQYF. In nucleotides, the CDR3 is TGTGCCAGTAAAGGGACAGGAAGGTTCCCCTACGAGCAGTACTTC.

V is TRBV28 and J is TRBJ1-2; possible D gene TRBD1, 6 bases. This CDR3 contains 14 residues. Germline lookup yields CDR1 MDHEN and CDR2 SYDVKM. The ends were cut back, 7 bases at V and 4 bases at J, with 16 bases in the middle. This CDR3 is CASTPMGGAYGYTF. Here the CDR3 DNA reads TGTGCCAGCACCCCAATGGGGGGGGCCTATGGCTACACCTTC.

The chain is built from TRBV7-2 and TRBJ1-3, with 10 bases that match TRBD1. CDR1 is SGHTA and CDR2 is FQGNSA in the germline V gene. The V and J ends lost 5 bases and 8 bases, in that order; junction bases with no gene match: 9. CDR3 length: 15 amino acids. For the CDR3, the DNA is TGTGCCAGCAGCCCACAGACAGGGGGCTTAGACACCATATATTTT. Amino acid sequence: CASSPQTGGLDTIYF.

The J gene is TRBJ2-1, the V gene TRBV25-1; the D is unclear. The CDR3 is 14 residues long. V gave up 1 base and J gave up 1 base, with 5 bases separating them. Germline assignment: CDR1 MGHDK and CDR2 SYGVNS. The CDR3 loop reads CASSELVSYNEQFF. The CDR3 DNA sequence: TGTGCCAGCAGTGAATTAGTTTCCTACAATGAGCAGTTCTTC.

This clone was picked up one time. The V and J genes are TRBV28 and TRBJ1-1, with a weak D call TRBD1 (6 bases). This CDR3 has 14 amino acids. Germline V lookup: CDR1 MDHEN, CDR2 SYDVKM. Trimming shortened V by 3 bases and J by 7 bases, and 15 bases separated the two germline ends. CDR3 bases: TGTGCCAGCAGTTTGTCCGGGGGCGGGGATGAAGCTTTCTTT. Its translation is CASSLSGGGDEAFF.

The rearrangement joins TRBV11-2 to TRBJ1-1; D possibly corresponds to TRBD1 (6 bases). The germline V gene has CDR1 SGHAT and CDR2 FQNNGV. The CDR3 has 17 residues. V lost 2 bases, J lost 7 bases, and 23 bases lay in between. The CDR3 loop is CASSLYLGEGERDEAFF. CDR3 in DNA: TGTGCCAGCAGCTTATATTTGGGGGAGGGGGAACGTGATGAAGCTTTCTTT. Together with reference TRBV11-2 and TRBJ1-1, the CDR3 gives the full variable domain: EAGVAQSPRYKIIEKRQSVAFWCNPISGHATLYWYQQILGQGPKLLIQFQNNGVVDDSQLPKDRFSAERLKGVDSTLKIQPAKLEDSAVYLCASSLYLGEGERDEAFFGQGTRLTVV.

The chain combines TRBV4-3 with TRBJ1-6; D unresolved. This CDR3 comprises 16 residues. Germline assignment: CDR1 LGHNA and CDR2 YSLEER. The V and J ends lost 0 bases and 8 bases respectively, with 14 bases between them. The DNA of the CDR3 is TGCGCCAGCAGCCAAGAGAGGACGGATTTCGATTCACCCCTCCACTTT. Its protein is CASSQERTDFDSPLHF.

The chain couples TRBV14 to TRBJ2-1; tentative D call: TRBD2 (6 bases). Between the trimmed V and J ends, which lost 1 base and 8 bases, there was a span of 18 bases. The CDR3 is made up of 16 amino acids. Germline assignment: CDR1 SGHDN and CDR2 FVKESK. For the CDR3, the DNA is TGTGCCAGCAGCCAAGTCCGACTAGGGACCTGGGATGAGCAGTTCTTC. Protein product: CASSQVRLGTWDEQFF.

The chain links TRBV7-2 to TRBJ2-1; D remains unclear. Germline CDR1 SGHTA, CDR2 FQGNSA. V was trimmed by 5 bases and J by 3 bases, leaving 11 bases between them. The CDR3 loop spans 14 amino acids. Here the CDR3 DNA reads TGTGCCAGCAGCCCAGTCCTAGTCTACAATGAGCAGTTCTTC. As protein: CASSPVLVYNEQFF.

V usage is TRBV11-3 and J usage is TRBJ1-6, with D perhaps matching TRBD1 (6 bases). This CDR3 has 13 amino acids. Deletions cut 3 bases from V and 9 bases from J, with 9 bases between. Germline V gene sequence: CDR1 SGHNT, CDR2 YENEEA. CDR3 region: CASSFNRVSPLHF. The DNA of the CDR3 is TGTGCCAGCAGCTTCAACAGGGTTTCACCCCTCCACTTT.

This clone was counted once. The chain joins TRBV3-1 (or the pseudogene TRBV3-2) to TRBJ2-1; perhaps TRBD2 as D (6 bases). The CDR3 is made up of 13 amino acids. Trimming removed 4 bases at V and 15 bases at J, with 19 bases between. The germline V gene encodes CDR1 LGHDT and CDR2 YNNKEL (reference sequence). The CDR3 loop is CASSPLYEGGLFF. CDR3 nucleotide sequence: TGTGCCAGCAGCCCCCTGTATGAGGGAGGCCTGTTCTTC.

J is TRBJ2-3 and V is TRBV4-3; D possibly matches TRBD1 or TRBD2 (5 bases each). V gave up 3 bases and J gave up 3 bases, with 16 bases separating them. The CDR3 extends over 16 amino acids. CDR1 is LGHNA, CDR2 YSLEER, per germline. The CDR3 region has the DNA TGCGCCAGCAGCCACGGGGCAGGGCTAGGTACAGATACGCAGTATTTT. Protein product: CASSHGAGLGTDTQYF.

The rearrangement uses TRBV6-5 and TRBJ1-6, with D perhaps matching TRBD1 (6 bases). Germline CDR1 and CDR2: MNHEY and SVGAGI. This CDR3 has 16 residues. Trimming pared 4 bases from V and 4 bases from J, leaving 14 bases between. Written as DNA, the CDR3 is TGTGCCAGCAGTTTACAGGGTTCCCTTTATAATTCACCCCTCCACTTT. Translation gives CASSLQGSLYNSPLHF.

The chain recombines TRBV5-4 with TRBJ1-4; TRBD1 matches at 8 bases. Unmatched junction bases numbered 4, after V lost 4 bases and J lost 2 bases. From germline, CDR1 is SGHNT and CDR2 YYREEE (reference sequence). This CDR3 is 15 amino acids long. The chain's CDR3 is CASSPNRGTNEKLFF. Written as DNA, the CDR3 is TGTGCCAGCAGCCCGAACAGGGGGACTAATGAAAAACTGTTTTTT.

The gene calls are TRBV28 and TRBJ1-3, with 11 bases that match TRBD1. V was pared by 5 bases and J by 0 bases, with 3 bases of the junction left unmatched. Per germline, CDR1 MDHEN and CDR2 SYDVKM. CDR3 length: 16 residues. CDR3 in DNA: TGTGCCAGCAGTCACGGGACAGGGGGCTCTGGAAACACCATATATTTT. Its protein is CASSHGTGGSGNTIYF.

V is TRBV18 and J is TRBJ1-1; the match to TRBD1 covers 7 bases. V shed 2 bases and J 6 bases; nucleotides not matched to a gene: 3. Per germline, CDR1 KGHSH and CDR2 LQKENI. This CDR3 is 13 amino acids long. The chain's CDR3 is CASSPRDSSEAFF. CDR3 in DNA: TGTGCCAGCTCACCAAGGGACAGTTCTGAAGCTTTCTTT.